This TCR beta chain was identified in a study of response to subunit inactivated influenza vaccine. V was cut by 6 bases and J by 1 base, with 12 bases left in between. The CDR3 runs to 14 residues. This clonotype was observed many times. TCRdb analysed the RT-PCR reads with MiXCR anew, one entry per CDR3 protein. The sample consists of 500,000 to 600,000 distinct CDR3 sequences, 15% to 20% of them appearing once. Sequenced material: CD4+ T cells sorted from PBMCs, taken roughly 24 months after vaccination. The receptor's source is a man in his fifties or sixties who received an inactivated influenza vaccine. This chain uses TRBV12-3 or TRBV12-4 with TRBJ1-1, with D possibly matching TRBD1 (5 bases). CDR3 loop: CASRVGTANTEAFF. CDR3 nucleotide sequence: TGTGCCAGCAGGGTTGGGACTGCGAACACTGAAGCTTTCTTT.